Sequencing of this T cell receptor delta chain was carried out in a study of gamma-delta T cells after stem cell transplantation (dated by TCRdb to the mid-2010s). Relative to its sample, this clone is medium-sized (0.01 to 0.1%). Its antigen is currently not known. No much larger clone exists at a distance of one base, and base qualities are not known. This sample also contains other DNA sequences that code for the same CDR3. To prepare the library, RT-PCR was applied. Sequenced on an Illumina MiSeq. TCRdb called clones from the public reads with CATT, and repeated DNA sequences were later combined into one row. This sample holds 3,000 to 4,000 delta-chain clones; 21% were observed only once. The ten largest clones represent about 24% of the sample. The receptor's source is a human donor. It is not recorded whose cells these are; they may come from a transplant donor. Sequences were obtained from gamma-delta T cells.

The nucleotide sequence is TGTGCAGCAAGAGACGGGGGATACGCTGAGGCCGATAAACTCATCTTT. It translates to CAARDGGYAEADKLIF. The rearrangement joined TRAV29/DV5 to TRDJ1, with 10 junctional bases fitting TRDD3. At the junction V is shortened by 2 bases and J by 3 bases; bases outside the gene matches: 10. Based on the germline V gene, the CDR1 and CDR2 sequences are NSMFDY and ISSIKDK. The CDR3 spans 16 residues, from the cysteine through the phenylalanine. Of all the DNA, just the CDR3 is kept, 48 bases in frame from base 1.